These T cell receptor beta chains were read from a single sample in a study of shared clonotypes between healthy human individuals. Using immunoSEQ multiplex PCR, the repertoire was profiled, and TCRdb retains in-frame clones only, with some absent. The sample has around 2.5 million clones; 93% are singletons. The sample taken for sequencing was naive CD4+ T cells from PBMCs. Source of these receptors: a man aged 18 to 35 in good health. Some clones in this sample may be carry-over from other donors' samples. Both conserved end residues are part of each CDR3. D genes are given only for firm matches. A clone size is listed for some rows: how often the clone was seen (once, few, many), or a class if it is expanded.

cdr3_aa	cdr3_nt	d_call	j_call	v_call	clone_size
CASSRRLAESTDTQYF	TGCGCCAGCAGCCGCCGACTAGCGGAGAGCACAGATACGCAGTATTTT	TRBD2	TRBJ2-3	TRBV4-3	NA
CASSLRVVDEQFF	TGTGCCAGCAGCTTAAGGGTTGTAGATGAGCAGTTCTTC	NA	TRBJ2-1	TRBV7-8	NA
CASSLGIAEPQHF	TGTGCCAGCAGCTTAGGGATTGCCGAACCCCAGCATTTT	NA	TRBJ1-5	TRBV11-2	NA
CASSEFKRPNEQFF	TGTGCCAGCAGTGAATTCAAAAGACCCAATGAGCAGTTCTTC	NA	TRBJ2-1	TRBV25-1	NA
CASSFVGGPGQGASWTGELFF	TGCGCCAGCAGCTTCGTCGGTGGTCCGGGACAGGGGGCCAGCTGGACCGGGGAGCTGTTTTTT	TRBD1	TRBJ2-2	TRBV5-1	NA
CASSLAELATTDTQYF	TGTGCCAGCAGCTTGGCCGAACTAGCGACCACAGATACGCAGTATTTT	TRBD2	TRBJ2-3	TRBV5-4	NA
CASSLSSGNTGELFF	TGTGCCAGCAGCCTTTCCTCAGGGAACACCGGGGAGCTGTTTTTT	NA	TRBJ2-2	TRBV7-9	NA
CASGQRAYNEKLFF	TGTGCCAGCGGTCAAAGGGCCTATAATGAAAAACTGTTTTTT	NA	TRBJ1-4	TRBV28	once
CAWSVLQGNAETQYF	TGTGCCTGGAGTGTACTCCAGGGCAATGCGGAGACCCAGTACTTC	NA	TRBJ2-5	TRBV30	NA
CASSLANRGNTGELFF	TGCGCCAGCAGCTTGGCGAACAGGGGTAACACCGGGGAGCTGTTTTTT	TRBD1	TRBJ2-2	TRBV5-1	once
CASRKVNEQFF	TGTGCCAGCAGGAAAGTCAATGAGCAGTTCTTC	NA	TRBJ2-1	TRBV5-8	NA
CASSTRILGELFF	TGTGCCAGCAGCACTAGGATTCTCGGGGAGCTGTTTTTT	NA	TRBJ2-2	TRBV6-6	NA
CAISGTTEAFF	TGTGCCATCAGCGGGACGACGGAAGCTTTCTTT	NA	TRBJ1-1	TRBV10-3	NA
CASRTSRGAFF	TGTGCCAGCAGGACAAGTAGGGGGGCTTTCTTT	NA	TRBJ1-1	TRBV28	NA